Listed below are T cell receptor beta chains from one sample, sequenced in a study of T cell responses to AZD1222 COVID-19 vaccine. TCRdb keeps only in-frame clones here, not all; method: immunoSEQ multiplex PCR. The table includes under 150,000 clones, under 95% detected once. The material was peripheral blood, obtained on day 0 of AZD1222 vaccination. These TCRs come from an adult in good health. CDR3s leave out the opening cysteine and the closing phenylalanine or tryptophan. Only some rows state a clone size, as once, few, many or a class for expanded clones.

v_gene,abundance,CDR3aa
TRBV27,few,ASSFMNSPLH
TRBV19,NA,ASSGGGEGNQPQH
TRBV10-3,NA,AIRAFEGQGKLF
TRBV19,NA,ASSMVQQNQPQH
TRBV19,NA,ASSQLAGGTGELF
TRBV3-1/TRBV3-2,NA,ASSQEWQGGLPQH
TRBV19,NA,ASRIGENTGELF
TRBV10-3,NA,AISRGIGNQPQH
TRBV5-1,once,ASSGAASAETQY
TRBV6-1,NA,ASSEQGQLNTEAF
TRBV18,NA,ASSPLYGYNEQF
TRBV7-6,once,ASSSTSGSADTQY
TRBV5-5,NA,ASSLGQGAYEQY
TRBV30,NA,AWSRGTVSNEQY
TRBV19,NA,ASSISGQDTQY
TRBV7-2,NA,ASSLVPSGQGHGYT
TRBV3-1/TRBV3-2,NA,ASSLDAGNQPQH
TRBV28,NA,ASSLWGRTEAF
TRBV14,once,ASSQNGQYYGYT
TRBV7-9,NA,ASSPGEAGVLDTQY
TRBV7-9,once,ASSELDLAGGRNNEQF
TRBV7-8,NA,ASSQSGEYSNQPQH
TRBV7-6,NA,ASKAALYNEQF
TRBV28,NA,ASSSGTGATILVSDTQY
TRBV5-8,NA,ASSLVIGGGSPLH
TRBV15,NA,ATSGASGNEQF
TRBV3-1/TRBV3-2,NA,ASSQGPSQREGNEQF
TRBV11-2,once,ASSLGRDQPQH
TRBV6-2/TRBV6-3,NA,ASSFWGRRLF
TRBV6-1,NA,ASSEQSDTQY
TRBV5-1,NA,ASSLDYEKLF
TRBV5-1,NA,ASSPGPTGPPQPQH
TRBV23-1,NA,ASSQTPRLVPGRNLNSPLH
TRBV5-1,NA,ASSSTGEGYT
TRBV5-4,NA,ASSLDASGGYT
TRBV10-3,NA,ATGQPDPYEQY
TRBV12-3/TRBV12-4,NA,ASRSWDNSPLH
TRBV19,NA,ASSWGGVRAEKLF
TRBV6-1,NA,ASSETVGYT
TRBV6-5,NA,ASSPRRWNTIY
TRBV11-2,NA,ASSVGQVSGNTIY
TRBV6-5,NA,ASSLRELTYEQY
TRBV5-4,NA,ASSLVGLAGGAQQETQY
TRBV12-3/TRBV12-4,NA,ASSSNTEAF